A single sample gave rise to the 24 T cell receptor beta chains below, sequenced in a study of vaccination and CD4 T cells after COVID-19 (dated by TCRdb to 2021 to 2024). This sample's treatment or condition label indicates: approximately nine-day PBMC culture with coronavirus spike peptide pools or control peptides (ViraFEST assay). Libraries were built with PCR. The reads were generated on an Illumina iSeq 100. DNA from cultured CD4+ T cells was subjected to TCR sequencing with the Oncomine TCR Beta short-read assay at the Johns Hopkins FTIC core. TCRdb trimmed the raw reads at Q25, called clones with MiXCR and kept productive beta chains. Rows with one shared CDR3 protein collapse into an entry with the most common genes and DNA. The table for this sample lists more than 25,000 distinct CDR3 sequences; approximately 66% of them were counted only once. The ten largest clones take up around 16% of the sample.

No cognate antigen is known for these TCRs. Sequencing was performed on CD4+ T cells from blood, cultured in vitro, taken after SARS-CoV-2 vaccination. These receptors were taken from a human donor who received a COVID-19 vaccine.

This chain uses TRBV18 with TRBJ1-5; no clear D. Trimming took 3 bases from V and 1 from J, leaving 16 bases between them. The CDR3 extends over 17 amino acids. The germline V gene has CDR1 KGHSH and CDR2 LQKENI. CDR3 region: CASSPYTAGVSNQPQHF. The CDR3 region has the DNA TGTGCCAGCTCACCTTACACGGCCGGGGTGAGCAATCAGCCCCAGCATTTT.

The rearrangement uses TRBV4-2 and TRBJ1-2; 9 nucleotides agree with TRBD1. The CDR3 runs to 20 residues. With V trimmed by 0 bases and J by 1 base, 15 bases remained unmatched. In germline, CDR1 is LGHNA, CDR2 YNFKEQ. This CDR3 reads CASSQDVTGGAVLVNYGYTF. The CDR3 bases are TGTGCCAGCAGCCAAGATGTCACAGGGGGCGCCGTTTTGGTTAACTATGGCTACACCTTC.

V usage is TRBV27 and J usage is TRBJ1-2, with 7 nucleotides matching TRBD1. The CDR3 totals 16 residues. CDR1 is MNHEY and CDR2 is SMNVEV in the germline V gene (reference sequence). Trimming removed 5 bases from V and 4 bases from J; junction bases left unmatched: 13. CDR3 loop: CASSRHGRGLPYGYTF. Here the CDR3 DNA reads TGTGCCAGCAGTAGACACGGGAGGGGGCTACCCTATGGCTACACCTTC.

Only a few counts were recorded for this clonotype. The chain is built from TRBV6-5 and TRBJ1-2; D gene unclear. V shed 6 bases and J shed 4 bases, with 18 bases lying between them. There are 15 residues in the CDR3. The germline V gene has CDR1 MNHEY and CDR2 SVGAGI. For the CDR3, the DNA is TGTGCCAGCAGCTACGTTTCCGGGCAGGCCTATGGCTACACCTTC. Protein sequence: CASSYVSGQAYGYTF.

The table lists this clonotype with a few counts. The chain uses TRBV30 and TRBJ1-5; no clear D. The CDR3 has 12 residues. Germline CDR1 and CDR2: GTSNPN and SVGIG (reference sequence). The V and J ends lost 1 base and 3 bases respectively, with 4 bases between them. The CDR3 here is CAWSGINQPQHF. CDR3 nucleotide sequence: TGTGCCTGGAGTGGTATCAATCAGCCCCAGCATTTT.

The count of this clonotype is one. CDR3 residues: CASSENRAYEQYF. The DNA for the CDR3 is TGTGCCAGCAGTGAAAATCGGGCCTACGAGCAGTACTTC. The V and J genes are TRBV2 and TRBJ2-7; D is unresolved. Trimming removed 2 bases from V and 2 bases from J, with 7 bases in between. CDR1 is SNHLY, CDR2 FYNNEI, per germline. This CDR3 is built from 13 residues.

The chain joins TRBV7-9 to TRBJ1-2, with 7 bases identical to TRBD1. Germline CDR1 SEHNR, CDR2 FQNEAQ (reference sequence). After removal of 5 bases from V and 4 bases from J, the junction contained 13 bases not matched to a gene. There are 16 residues in the CDR3. CDR3: CASSPSGQERIYGYTF. Written as DNA, the CDR3 is TGTGCCAGCAGCCCATCAGGACAGGAGAGAATCTATGGCTACACCTTC.

V is TRBV20-1 and J is TRBJ1-2, with 7 bases identical to TRBD1. The V and J ends lost 1 base and 2 bases, in that order; junction bases with no gene match: 4. The length of the CDR3 is 14 residues. Germline CDR1 is DFQATT and CDR2 is SNEGSKA (reference sequence). The CDR3 protein is CSARGQGLNYGYTF. For the CDR3, the DNA is TGCAGTGCTAGAGGACAGGGACTAAACTATGGCTACACCTTC.

This clonotype has only one observation. The J gene is TRBJ2-5, the V gene TRBV7-8; 7 nucleotides line up with TRBD2. The CDR3 covers 12 residues. The germline V gene encodes CDR1 SGHVS and CDR2 FQNEAQ. J lost 5 bases, V lost 5 bases, and 2 bases had no gene match. CDR3 coding DNA: TGTGCCAGCAGCCATAGCGGGGAGACCCAGTACTTC. It is translated as CASSHSGETQYF. Drawing the rest from reference TRBV7-8 and TRBJ2-5, the complete variable domain is GAGVSQSPRYKVAKRGQDVALRCDPISGHVSLFWYQQALGQGPEFLTYFQNEAQLDKSGLPSDRFFAERPEGSVSTLKIQRTQQEDSAVYLCASSHSGETQYFGPGTRLLVL.

This sequence joins TRBV5-1 and TRBJ2-3, with TRBD2 identical over 12 bases. The CDR3 has 16 amino acids. Germline-derived CDR1 and CDR2 are SGHRS and YFSETQ. V lost 7 bases, J lost 1 base, and 7 bases stayed unmatched. The CDR3: CASLPSGGDRTDTQYF. The CDR3 region has the DNA TGCGCCAGCCTTCCTAGCGGGGGGGACCGCACAGATACGCAGTATTTT.

This clonotype was seen just once. The chain joins TRBV10-3 to TRBJ1-3; no definite D call. CDR3 size: 13 residues. V was cut by 9 bases and J by 4 bases, with 13 bases left in between. The germline V gene encodes CDR1 ENHRY and CDR2 SYGVKD. This chain's CDR3 is CAMRAEAGNTIYF. The DNA for the CDR3 is TGTGCCATGCGGGCTGAAGCCGGAAACACCATATATTTT.

The chain links TRBV6-1 to TRBJ2-7; 10 nucleotides align to TRBD2. Unmatched junction bases numbered 9, after V lost 6 bases and J lost 4 bases. CDR1 MNHNS and CDR2 SASEGT come from the germline V gene. This CDR3 has 15 residues. The CDR3 DNA follows: TGTGCCAGCAGCCCTAGGACTAGCGGCAAGTACGAGCAGTACTTC. Translated: CASSPRTSGKYEQYF.

The chain is built from TRBV12-3 or TRBV12-4 and TRBJ1-1; D is undetermined. V lost 3 bases and J 5 bases, leaving 13 bases between the germline ends. CDR3 length: 14 amino acids. The CDR3 protein is CASSLKAGLTEAFF. CDR3 in DNA: TGTGCCAGCAGTTTGAAGGCGGGTCTAACTGAAGCTTTCTTT.

The rearrangement uses TRBV20-1 and TRBJ2-3; 10 positions match TRBD2. The V gene's germline CDR1 is DFQATT and CDR2 SNEGSKA (reference sequence). This CDR3 is 14 amino acids long. The V and J ends lost 7 bases and 0 bases, in that order; junction bases with no gene match: 4. CDR3 loop: CSVKRGGSTDTQYF. CDR3 sequence (DNA): TGCAGTGTAAAGCGGGGGGGTAGCACAGATACGCAGTATTTT.

The rearrangement joins TRBV5-4 to TRBJ1-2, with 9 bases aligning to TRBD1. Per the germline V gene, CDR1 is SGHNT and CDR2 is YYREEE (reference sequence). There are 15 residues in the CDR3. V trimming: 4 bases; J trimming: 8 bases; junction bases outside the gene matches: 12. CDR3 nucleotides: TGTGCCAGCAGCATACGAACAGGGGGCACGGACGGCTACACCTTC. This codes for CASSIRTGGTDGYTF.

V usage is TRBV10-1 and J usage is TRBJ1-1; no reliable D call. Germline V gives CDR1 WNHNN, CDR2 SYGVQD (reference sequence). With 3 bases removed from V and 6 bases from J, the gap between germline ends came to 11 bases. This CDR3 contains 13 residues. This chain's CDR3 is CASSEVEGPEAFF. The CDR3, as DNA: TGCGCCAGCAGTGAAGTGGAGGGCCCTGAAGCTTTCTTT.

The gene calls are TRBV2 and TRBJ2-4; D is possibly TRBD1 or TRBD2 (6 bases each). Per germline, CDR1 SNHLY and CDR2 FYNNEI. The V end lost 5 bases, the J end lost 3 bases, and 14 bases lay between the germline ends. The CDR3 length is 15 residues. In DNA, the CDR3 is TGTGCCAGCAGTTTGGGGGGCTGGGGCAAAAACATTCAGTACTTC. Its translation is CASSLGGWGKNIQYF.

A single count supports this clonotype. The genes are TRBV20-1 and TRBJ2-3; no firm D call. CDR3 length: 14 amino acids. The V gene lost 0 bases and the J gene lost 4 bases, with 11 bases spanning the gap. The germline CDR1 and CDR2 sequences are DFQATT and SNEGSKA (reference sequence). The CDR3 here is CSARDPLKSDTQYF. Here the CDR3 DNA reads TGCAGTGCTAGAGACCCCCTAAAGTCAGATACGCAGTATTTT.

The chain has TRBV5-4 and TRBJ1-2, with D uncertain. Germline values: CDR1 SGHNT, CDR2 YYREEE (reference sequence). The V end was cut by 2 bases, the J end by 8 bases, with 13 bases between. The length of the CDR3 is 13 residues. DNA of the CDR3: TGTGCCAGCAGCTTTTTCCTCCGAGGGGGCTACACCTTC. Its translation: CASSFFLRGGYTF.

To note about this clonotype: Sequence at one end of the junction differs from germline and may be a read error. This chain uses TRBV5-5 with TRBJ1-2, with unresolved D. Germline lookup yields CDR1 SGHKS and CDR2 YYEKEE (reference sequence). This CDR3 comprises 12 residues. Here the CDR3 DNA reads TGCGCCAGCTCAGAAATGAGCTATGGCTACACCTTC. This codes for CASSEMSYGYTF.

CDR3 protein: CASGLPDRANEQFF. CDR3 sequence (DNA): TGTGCTAGTGGTTTGCCCGACAGGGCCAATGAGCAGTTCTTC. J is TRBJ2-1 and V is TRBV12-5; 7 bases are shared with TRBD1. With 2 bases clipped from V and 6 bases from J, the junction kept 4 bases outside the gene matches. The germline V gene has CDR1 LGHNT and CDR2 FRNRAP. The CDR3 loop spans 14 amino acids.

This clonotype came up a few times. V is TRBV20-1 and J is TRBJ2-7; D perhaps matches TRBD2 (6 bases). This CDR3 is 14 amino acids long. Trimming stripped 0 bases from V and 3 bases from J, with 12 bases between. Germline V lookup: CDR1 DFQATT, CDR2 SNEGSKA (reference sequence). CDR3 amino acids: CSARDPQGGYEQYF. CDR3 nucleotides: TGCAGTGCTAGAGATCCTCAGGGAGGCTACGAGCAGTACTTC.

V gene TRBV14 combines with J gene TRBJ2-3; possible D gene TRBD2, 7 bases. The CDR3 totals 13 residues. Trimming took 1 base from V and 8 from J, leaving 10 bases between them. From germline, CDR1 is SGHDN and CDR2 FVKESK. The CDR3 DNA reads TGTGCCAGCAGCCAAGTAGGGGGGGGTACGCAGTATTTT. Protein sequence: CASSQVGGGTQYF.

The chain recombines TRBV5-1 with TRBJ2-7; 7 bases are a match to TRBD1. The CDR3 is 15 residues long. Germline lookup yields CDR1 SGHRS and CDR2 YFSETQ. V trimming: 5 bases; J trimming: 2 bases; junction bases outside the gene matches: 10. The CDR3 region is CASSPTGAVTYEQYF. In DNA form, the CDR3 reads TGCGCCAGCAGTCCTACAGGGGCTGTAACCTACGAGCAGTACTTC.